This paragraph covers one T cell receptor (beta chain) sequence. As yet, its antigen is unknown. Identification of naive CD8+ T cells rested on CD45RO-CCR7+CD27+CD95- status. This record belongs to a study of CXCR3-negative and CXCR3-positive naive CD8 T cells. Findings and caveats of the study: TRBV-TRBJ usage was similar across naive CXCR3 subsets but distinct in memory cells. The study found comparably high diversity in both naive subsets and much lower diversity in memory CD8+ cells. CXCR3-positive naive cells had TRB CDR3s that were more hydrophobic than CXCR3-negative naive cells had.

The CDR3 contains 17 residues. Germline V gene data show CDR1 as SQVTM and CDR2 as ANQGSEA. The authors prepared UMI-labeled TRB cDNA libraries by 5' RACE. TCRdb reanalyzed the 5' RACE reads and collapses them to one entry per CDR3 protein, without DNA. This sample's table has roughly 63,000 distinct CDR3 sequences. Sequences were obtained from naive CXCR3+ CD8+ T cells from blood. The subset denotes: CD45RO-CCR7+CD27+CD95- naive CD8+ T cells expressing CXCR3 (TNR3+). This receptor was obtained from a human donor in good health. Some clones in this sample may be carry-over from other donors' samples. This chain uses TRBV29-1 with TRBJ2-7; TCRdb returns TRBD2, unconfirmable since there is no DNA. The CDR3 loop is CSVDSPGPHRNSYEQYF.